This is a list of T cell receptor beta chains from one sample in a study of OX40 agonist ivuxolimab in advanced cancers. Method: immunoSEQ multiplex PCR; TCRdb's copy keeps in-frame clones and lacks some. The data contain around 63,000 clones, 80% to 90% of them singletons. Material: CD4+ or CD8+ T cells sorted from blood, obtained in a trial of the OX40 agonist ivuxolimab. The receptors here all came from an adult with an advanced solid tumor such as melanoma, head and neck, liver or kidney cancer. CDR3s include the opening cysteine and the closing phenylalanine or tryptophan. D genes are given only for firm matches. Clone size is given for some rows only: seen once, a few or many times, or a class if the clone is expanded.

>TRBD2|TRBJ2-3|TRBV11-2|-
TGTGCCAGCAGCCCCCTCTGGCATCGGGGGGGCACAGATACGCAGTATTTT
CASSPLWHRGGTDTQYF
>-|TRBJ2-2|TRBV6-5|-
TGTGCCAGCAGTTACGTTCGGTTGAACACCGGGGAGCTGTTTTTT
CASSYVRLNTGELFF
>-|TRBJ2-3|TRBV28|-
TGTGCCAGCAGCCCCAGCCCCTTTGGCACAGATACGCAGTATTTT
CASSPSPFGTDTQYF
>-|TRBJ1-1|TRBV2|-
TGTGCCAGCAGGGGTAGGGGGACTGAAGCTTTCTTT
CASRGRGTEAFF
>-|TRBJ2-7|TRBV2|-
TGTGCCAGCAGTTGGGAACTCTACGAGCAGTACTTC
CASSWELYEQYF
>-|TRBJ2-4|TRBV5-4|once
TGTGCCAGCAGCTTGCTTACAACTAAAAACATTCAGTACTTC
CASSLLTTKNIQYF
>-|TRBJ1-1|TRBV7-3|-
TGTGCCAGCAGCTTATCCAGGGTGAACACTGAAGCTTTCTTT
CASSLSRVNTEAFF
>-|TRBJ2-5|TRBV6-6|-
TGTGCCAGCAGTATCGGGAGTTTACAAGAGACCCAGTACTTC
CASSIGSLQETQYF
>-|TRBJ2-5|TRBV20-1|-
TGCAGTGCTATGGCTGGAGAGACCCAGTACTTC
CSAMAGETQYF
>-|TRBJ2-2|TRBV6-1|once
TGTGCCAGCAGTGAAGCATTAAGAGGGAACACCGGGGAGCTGTTTTTT
CASSEALRGNTGELFF
>-|TRBJ2-3|TRBV10-3|-
TGTGCCATCAGCCCAGTGGGGGCGGGGGGCACAGATACGCAGTATTTT
CAISPVGAGGTDTQYF
>TRBD2|TRBJ2-3|TRBV7-2|-
TGTGCCAGCAGCTTAGAGAGTCTAGCGGGGGTTTGGGCACCAGATACGCAGTATTTT
CASSLESLAGVWAPDTQYF
>-|TRBJ2-1|TRBV11-2|-
TGTGCCAGCAGCGGGGAGAGAAGGGCCGATGAGCAGTTCTTC
CASSGERRADEQFF
>TRBD1|TRBJ1-5|TRBV28|-
TGTGCCAGCAGACCCCTGGACAGGGGAGGCAATCAGCCCCAGCATTTT
CASRPLDRGGNQPQHF
>-|TRBJ1-5|TRBV21-1|-
TGTGCCACCTTTCTATTCCGGGACAGGGAACCATATAGCAATCAGCCCCAGCATTTT
CATFLFRDREPYSNQPQHF
>TRBD1|TRBJ1-2|TRBV4-1|-
TGCGCCAGCAGCCAAGCGGACAGGGGCGACGGCTACACCTTC
CASSQADRGDGYTF
>TRBD1|TRBJ1-1|TRBV18|-
TGTGCCAGCTCACCCCAAGCGGGATCAGGGGGTGGCACTGAAGCTTTCTTT
CASSPQAGSGGGTEAFF
>-|TRBJ2-5|TRBV6-1|-
TGTGCCAGCAGTCCCGCCCCCTGGGGAGAGACCCAGTACTTC
CASSPAPWGETQYF
>TRBD2|TRBJ2-5|TRBV2|-
TGTGCCAGCAGTAGACTAGCGGAGACCCAGTACTTC
CASSRLAETQYF
>TRBD1|TRBJ1-1|TRBV9|-
TGTGCCAGCAGCGCTTTGACAGGGACGAACACTGAAGCTTTCTTT
CASSALTGTNTEAFF
>TRBD1|TRBJ1-2|TRBV19|-
TGTGCCAGTAAGCAACAGGGGGCGGACTATGGCTACACCTTC
CASKQQGADYGYTF
>TRBD1|TRBJ1-2|TRBV6-5|-
TGTGCCAGCAGTCTCAAGACAGGGGGAGGTTATGGCTACACCTTC
CASSLKTGGGYGYTF
>TRBD1|TRBJ1-2|TRBV15|-
TGTGCCACCAGCAGAGATTATATGACAGGGGGTGGCTACACCTTC
CATSRDYMTGGGYTF
>TRBD2|TRBJ2-1|TRBV6-5|-
TGTGCCAGCAGTTACCTTGGACTAGAAAAGAGGGAGTTCTTC
CASSYLGLEKREFF
>TRBD1|TRBJ2-1|TRBV23-1|-
TGCGCCAGCGTAACCGGGACAGGGTTTAGACATGAGCAGTTCTTC
CASVTGTGFRHEQFF
>-|TRBJ1-6|TRBV7-9|once
TGTGCCAGCAGCTTGACGGACTATAATTCACCCCTCCACTTT
CASSLTDYNSPLHF
>-|TRBJ1-3|TRBV15|-
TGTGCCACCAGCAGAGACAAGGGCCCTGGAAACACCATATATTTT
CATSRDKGPGNTIYF
>TRBD1|TRBJ1-6|TRBV19|-
TGTGCCAGTAGTAAGTTTCGGTGGCAACAGGGGGATTCACCCCTCCACTTT
CASSKFRWQQGDSPLHF
>TRBD1|TRBJ1-3|TRBV19|once
TGTGCCAGTCCGGACAGGTCTGGAAACACCATATATTTT
CASPDRSGNTIYF
>-|TRBJ2-7|TRBV6-5|once
TGTGCCAGCAGACCGGGGGCCAGGTACGAGCAGTACTTC
CASRPGARYEQYF
>TRBD2|TRBJ2-7|TRBV5-1|-
TGCGCCAGCAGCTTTAATATCGGGACTAGTCCTTACGAGCAGTACTTC
CASSFNIGTSPYEQYF
>-|TRBJ2-2|TRBV2|-
TGTGCCAGCAGTGGAGGGTTCGCGAACACCGGGGAGCTGTTTTTT
CASSGGFANTGELFF
>TRBD1|TRBJ2-2|TRBV4-1|-
TGCGCCAGCAGCCCAGCACAGGGGGCGCTTTCCGGGGAGCTGTTTTTT
CASSPAQGALSGELFF
>-|TRBJ1-4|TRBV28|once
TGTGCCAGCAGTTTGCCAGGGCTCCTCAGTGAAAAACTGTTTTTT
CASSLPGLLSEKLFF
>-|TRBJ2-7|TRBV6-1|few
TGTGCCAGCAGTGAAAGACAGGTCCGGGAGCAGTACTTC
CASSERQVREQYF
>TRBD1|TRBJ1-1|TRBV7-9|-
TGTGCCAGCAGCTTAGTCGGGGACAGATGGAACACTGAAGCTTTCTTT
CASSLVGDRWNTEAFF
>-|TRBJ1-2|TRBV4-2|-
TGTGCCAGCAGCCAAGATAGGGAGGTCCCCTTCTATGGCTACACCTTC
CASSQDREVPFYGYTF
>TRBD1|TRBJ1-2|TRBV5-1|-
TGCGCCAGCAGCCCCACCTACGGGACAGGGGGCGTGGGTGGCTACACCTTC
CASSPTYGTGGVGGYTF
>-|TRBJ1-1|TRBV11-3|-
TGTGCCAGCAGCCTGACAGGGAACACTGAAGCTTTCTTT
CASSLTGNTEAFF
>TRBD1|TRBJ2-2|TRBV15|few
TGTGCCACCAGCAGAGCCCGGACAGGGACCGGGGAGCTGTTTTTT
CATSRARTGTGELFF
>-|TRBJ1-2|TRBV19|-
TGTGGGAGGGCCCCTAAGGGCTACACCTTC
CGRAPKGYTF